The sequence of this TCR beta chain was determined in a study of blood T cell repertoires in COVID-19. Study-level background: COVID-19 samples from acute and convalescent phases originated in the United States, Italy and Spain. The analysed material was cDNA or gDNA that came from T cells, B-cell-depleted T cells, or PBMCs.

Trimming shortened V by 6 bases and J by 4 bases, and 16 bases separated the two germline ends. Germline CDR1 MNHEY, CDR2 SVGEGT. The CDR3 is made up of 15 amino acids. Original analysis: Counts of nucleated cells, estimated from reference gene primer amplification, were obtained. Repertoires were generated with immunoSEQ multiplex PCR, while TCRdb's copy carries only in-frame clones and drops some. V and J calls and clone size follow that table, whereas D and trimming were derived from the DNA. The table shows about 80,000 clones, with around 88% occurring only once. Sample: peripheral blood. The chain is built from TRBV6-2 or TRBV6-3 and TRBJ2-1, with TRBD2 as a possible D gene (6 bases). The receptor's source is a man aged 25-40 years with acute or convalescent COVID-19. CDR3 sequence reads: CASRPPSGSYNEQFF. In nucleotides, the CDR3 is TGTGCCAGCAGGCCTCCGAGCGGGTCATACAATGAGCAGTTCTTC.